Shown below are 21 T cell receptor beta chains from a single sample sequenced in a study of CD8+CD57+ T cells in acquired aplastic anemia. The template for TCR beta VDJ and CDR3 sequence profiling was genomic DNA. TCRdb reprocessed the reads via MiXCR and lists one record per CDR3 protein. The sample gives 350,000 to 450,000 distinct CDR3 sequences, about two thirds of which show up once; around 4% is in the top ten. The source material was sorted CD4+, CD8+, or CD8+CD57+ T cells (not recorded which) from PBMCs. The receptors originated from a human donor in good health, serving as a control.

The gene calls are TRBV5-4 and TRBJ1-2; D call uncertain. CDR3 size: 14 residues. Germline CDR1 SGHNT, CDR2 YYREEE (reference sequence). V shed 5 bases and J shed 6 bases, with 17 bases lying between them. This CDR3 reads CASSYKTGSDGYTF. The CDR3 DNA reads as TGTGCCAGCAGTTACAAAACGGGGTCGGATGGCTACACCTTC.

A word on this clonotype: The missing conserved phenylalanine or tryptophan at the end of this CDR3 makes a read error likely. The limits of the CDR3 on the DNA are not certain, so only TCRdb's listed CDR3 is given. The rearrangement joins TRBV7-2 to TRBJ1-6. Germline V gene data show CDR1 as SGHTA and CDR2 as FQGNSA. The CDR3 has 12 residues if both end residues are counted. CDR3 sequence: CASSLPGSRLYC.

The chain joins TRBV29-1 to TRBJ2-5; the D gene could be TRBD1 or TRBD2 (7 bases each). The CDR3 totals 12 residues. In germline, CDR1 is SQVTM, CDR2 ANQGSEA. Trimming took off 7 bases at V and 5 bases at J, with 14 bases between the two ends. The CDR3 region is CSGGGQLETQYF. The CDR3 bases are TGCAGCGGGGGGGGACAGTTGGAGACCCAGTACTTC.

This clonotype was detected once. As the CDR3 is not closed by the conserved phenylalanine or tryptophan, this likely results from a read error. The DNA is omitted, as the CDR3 cannot be located on it reliably, and the CDR3 follows TCRdb's listing. The J gene is TRBJ1-5, the V gene TRBV7-3; the D call TRBD1 from the table was never checked on the DNA. Both ends counted, the CDR3 spans 13 residues. Germline-derived CDR1 and CDR2 are SGHTA and FQGTGA. CDR3 loop: CASSLEGAQGTDT.

The J gene is TRBJ1-6, the V gene TRBV7-3, with 10 bases that match TRBD1. Trimming at V came to 3 bases and at J to 19 bases, leaving 15 bases not matched to a gene. The CDR3 runs to 15 residues. Germline V gene lookup returns CDR1 SGHTA and CDR2 FQGTGA. The CDR3 protein is CASSLQTGGRETQHF. CDR3 DNA sequence: TGTGCCAGCAGCTTGCAGACAGGGGGCAGAGAGACCCAGCACTTT.

Comments on this clonotype: The junction departs from the called germline gene at one end, perhaps through a read error. The V and J genes are TRBV12-3 or TRBV12-4 and TRBJ1-1; the D is unclear. This CDR3 contains 11 residues. CDR3 sequence: CASSSKAAAFF. The CDR3 nucleotides read TGTGCCAGCAGTTCCAAAGCTGCAGCTTTTTTT.

The chain has TRBV12-3 or TRBV12-4 and TRBJ1-2, with 9 positions matching TRBD1. The CDR3 consists of 15 residues. V lost 5 bases to trimming and J lost 5 bases; unmatched junction nucleotides: 9. CDR3: CASSVPGQGRYGYTF. The CDR3 DNA follows: TGTGCCAGCAGTGTACCCGGACAGGGGCGGTATGGCTACACCTTC.

In its sample, this clonotype was seen many times. This rearrangement joins TRBV29-1 to TRBJ1-1; tentatively, D is TRBD1 (5 bases). This CDR3 region has 14 residues. V was shortened by 2 bases and J by 0 bases, with 10 bases between the two germline ends. Germline assignment: CDR1 SQVTM and CDR2 ANQGSEA. This chain's CDR3 is CSVERKGMNTEAFF. Here the CDR3 DNA reads TGCAGCGTTGAAAGAAAGGGGATGAACACTGAAGCTTTCTTT.

With regard to this clonotype: One end of the junction fails to match germline, which may point to a read error. This chain joins TRBV28 and TRBJ2-1; TRBD2 might be the D (8 bases). Germline lookup yields CDR1 MDHEN and CDR2 SYDVKM. The length of the CDR3 is 16 residues. CDR3 sequence (DNA): TGTGCCAGCTGTTTCGGGAGGGACAGACTCCACAATGAGCAGTTCTTC. It is translated as CASCFGRDRLHNEQFF.

The table lists this clonotype with many counts. CDR3 amino acids: CASSSQTVETQYF. The CDR3 nucleotides read TGTGCCAGCAGTTCCCAGACGGTTGAGACCCAGTACTTC. The chain recombines TRBV12-3 or TRBV12-4 with TRBJ2-5; no definite D call. V dropped 4 bases and J dropped 5 bases, with 11 bases sitting between them. The length of the CDR3 is 13 residues.

This clonotype has a count of ten or more. The chain links TRBV20-1 to TRBJ1-5; TRBD1 might be the D (5 bases). Trimming shortened V by 5 bases and J by 13 bases, and 18 bases separated the two germline ends. The germline CDR1 and CDR2 sequences are DFQATT and SNEGSKA (reference sequence). The CDR3 runs 12 residues. CDR3 sequence reads: CSAFAEGGAQHF. The DNA of the CDR3 is TGCAGTGCTTTCGCCGAGGGAGGGGCGCAGCATTTT.

The sample holds many counts of this clonotype. The chain uses TRBV9 and TRBJ1-1, with D hard to call. The V gene's germline CDR1 is SGDLS and CDR2 YYNGEE. Trimming cost V 3 bases and J 1 base, with 10 bases left between them. This CDR3 is 14 amino acids long. The CDR3 region is CASSAGPGNTEAFF. The CDR3 DNA sequence: TGTGCCAGCAGCGCCGGACCCGGGAACACTGAAGCTTTCTTT.

The chain's CDR3 is CASSGGGRGARNEQYF. The DNA for the CDR3 is TGTGCCAGCAGTGGGGGGGGCAGGGGGGCCAGAAACGAGCAGTACTTC. The rearrangement joins TRBV25-1 to TRBJ2-7; the D call may be TRBD1 or TRBD2 (7 bases each). This CDR3 is built from 16 residues. Germline V gene sequence: CDR1 MGHDK, CDR2 SYGVNS. The ends were cut back, 4 bases at V and 5 bases at J, with 21 bases in the middle.

The count of this clonotype is one. The gene calls are TRBV11-2 and TRBJ2-3; D unclear. With 5 bases removed from V and 0 bases from J, the gap between germline ends came to 21 bases. The CDR3 is 18 residues long. CDR1 SGHAT and CDR2 FQNNGV come from the germline V gene. CDR3 DNA: TGTGCCAGCAGCCCAACTGACGGCAAAGCCTCTAGCACAGATACGCAGTATTTT. Encoded protein: CASSPTDGKASSTDTQYF.

In the case of this clonotype: A junction end diverges from the germline sequence, so it may reflect a read error. The CDR3 spells CASSWGRGQETQHF. The CDR3 DNA reads as TGTGCCAGCAGCTGGGGCAGGGGGCAAGAGACCCAGCACTTC. V is TRBV11-2 and J is TRBJ2-5, with TRBD1 identical over 8 bases. This CDR3 is built from 14 residues. Germline-derived CDR1 and CDR2 are SGHAT and FQNNGV.

The V and J genes are TRBV12-3 or TRBV12-4 and TRBJ2-5, with D unresolved. This CDR3 has 13 amino acids. Trimming shortened V by 5 bases and J by 5 bases, and 12 bases separated the two germline ends. This CDR3 reads CASSPSGRETQYF. The CDR3 DNA is TGTGCCAGCAGTCCTTCGGGTCGGGAGACCCAGTACTTC.

This clonotype has only one observation. The chain links TRBV12-3 or TRBV12-4 to TRBJ2-7; D is undetermined. The CDR3 is 12 amino acids. The germline V and J ends were trimmed by 4 bases and 7 bases, with 11 bases remaining between them. The CDR3 region has the DNA TGTGCCAGCAGTTCAAACCCGTTGGAGCAGTACTTC. Its protein is CASSSNPLEQYF.

This clonotype appeared a single time. Compared with germline, one end of the junction differs, possibly owing to a read error. The CDR3 bases are TGTGCCACCAGTAGGCAGGGATGGACTGAAGCTTTCTTT. This translates into CATSRQGWTEAFF. V usage is TRBV6-5 and J usage is TRBJ1-1; tentative D call: TRBD1 (5 bases). Germline-derived CDR1 and CDR2 are MNHEY and SVGAGI. The CDR3 consists of 13 residues.

Points on this clonotype: The DNA is left out, because the CDR3 cannot be placed on it with certainty; the CDR3 is given as TCRdb lists it. The rearrangement links TRBV2 to TRBJ2-7; TRBD1, the D gene given by the table, was not confirmed from the DNA. The CDR3 numbers 14 amino acids, ends counted. From germline, CDR1 is SNHLY and CDR2 FYNNEI. CDR3 protein: CATAGAGANVLTFV.

The rearrangement links TRBV9 to TRBJ2-1; either TRBD1 or TRBD2 may supply D (5 bases each). The V gene's germline CDR1 is SGDLS and CDR2 YYNGEE. The CDR3 length is 13 residues. V was cut by 4 bases and J by 9 bases, with 14 bases left in between. In nucleotides, the CDR3 is TGTGCCAGCAGCCCACAGCCAGGGAGTGAGCAGTTCTTC. Translating gives CASSPQPGSEQFF.

The rearrangement joins TRBV5-5 to TRBJ1-2, with 10 bases aligning to TRBD1. With 6 bases clipped from V and 7 bases from J, the junction kept 12 bases outside the gene matches. Germline-derived CDR1 and CDR2 are SGHKS and YYEKEE (reference sequence). CDR3 size: 15 residues. The DNA for the CDR3 is TGTGCCAGCATCTCCGGGTTGGGACAGGGGTTTGGCTACACCTTC. Encoded protein: CASISGLGQGFGYTF.